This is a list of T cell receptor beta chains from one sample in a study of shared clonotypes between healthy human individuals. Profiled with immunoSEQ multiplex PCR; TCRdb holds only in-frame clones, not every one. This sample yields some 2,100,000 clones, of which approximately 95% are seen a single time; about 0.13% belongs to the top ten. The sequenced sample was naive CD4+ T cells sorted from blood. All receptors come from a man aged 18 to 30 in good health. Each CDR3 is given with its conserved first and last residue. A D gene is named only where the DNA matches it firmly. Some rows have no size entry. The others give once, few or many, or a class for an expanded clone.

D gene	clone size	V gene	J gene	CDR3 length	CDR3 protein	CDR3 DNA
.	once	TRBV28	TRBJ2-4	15	CASTQEGLAKNIQYF	TGTGCCAGCACCCAAGAGGGGCTAGCCAAAAACATTCAGTACTTC
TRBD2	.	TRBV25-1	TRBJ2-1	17	CASTTAGRKGGYNEQFF	TGTGCCAGCACGACTGCGGGTAGGAAGGGAGGGTACAATGAGCAGTTCTTC
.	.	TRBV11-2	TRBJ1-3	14	CASSLSNSGNTIYF	TGTGCCAGCAGCTTATCGAACTCTGGAAACACCATATATTTT
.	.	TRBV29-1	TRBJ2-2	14	CSVDRGSNTGELFF	TGCAGCGTTGATCGGGGTTCGAACACCGGGGAGCTGTTTTTT
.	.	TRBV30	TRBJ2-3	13	CAWNRGGPDTQYF	TGTGCCTGGAACCGTGGGGGCCCAGATACGCAGTATTTT
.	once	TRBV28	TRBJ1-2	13	CASSLKVTYGYTF	TGTGCCAGCAGTTTAAAAGTAACCTATGGCTACACCTTC
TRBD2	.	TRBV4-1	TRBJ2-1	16	CASSPPASGGVMVQFF	TGCGCCAGCAGCCCCCCGGCTAGCGGGGGGGTTATGGTGCAGTTCTTC
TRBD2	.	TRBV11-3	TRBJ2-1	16	CASSLGTSGSTDEQFF	TGTGCCAGCAGCTTAGGGACTAGCGGGAGTACTGATGAGCAGTTCTTC
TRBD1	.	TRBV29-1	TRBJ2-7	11	CSVRQGHEQYF	TGCAGCGTGCGACAGGGCCACGAGCAGTACTTC
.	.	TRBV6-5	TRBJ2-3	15	CASSYQLTSTDTQYF	TGTGCCAGCAGTTATCAGCTCACTAGCACAGATACGCAGTATTTT
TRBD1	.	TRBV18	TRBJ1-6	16	CASSPLPDRGNSPLHF	TGTGCCAGCTCACCACTTCCGGACAGGGGTAATTCACCCCTCCACTTT
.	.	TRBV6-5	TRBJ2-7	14	CASSLDPGSYEQYF	TGTGCCAGCAGTTTAGACCCGGGGTCCTACGAGCAGTACTTC
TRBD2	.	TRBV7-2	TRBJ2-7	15	CASSPPSSGSYEQYF	TGTGCCAGCAGCCCCCCTTCTAGCGGCTCCTACGAGCAGTACTTC
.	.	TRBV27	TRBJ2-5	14	CASSPRTNQETQYF	TGTGCCAGCAGCCCTCGGACCAACCAAGAGACCCAGTACTTC
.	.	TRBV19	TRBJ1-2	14	CASSTPDSGYGYTF	TGTGCCAGTAGTACCCCGGACAGTGGATATGGCTACACCTTC
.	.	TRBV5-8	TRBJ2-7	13	CASSLVDWGEQYF	TGTGCCAGCAGCTTGGTGGACTGGGGCGAGCAGTACTTC
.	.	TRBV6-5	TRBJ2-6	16	CASSYSTGPGANVLTF	TGTGCCAGCAGTTACTCGACAGGTCCTGGGGCCAACGTCCTGACTTTC
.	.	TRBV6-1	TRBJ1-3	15	CASSERQRLGNTIYF	TGTGCCAGCAGTGAAAGACAGAGACTAGGAAACACCATATATTTT
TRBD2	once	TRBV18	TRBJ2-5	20	CASSPSWGLAGATNQETQYF	TGTGCCAGCTCACCATCCTGGGGACTAGCGGGAGCCACCAATCAAGAGACCCAGTACTTC